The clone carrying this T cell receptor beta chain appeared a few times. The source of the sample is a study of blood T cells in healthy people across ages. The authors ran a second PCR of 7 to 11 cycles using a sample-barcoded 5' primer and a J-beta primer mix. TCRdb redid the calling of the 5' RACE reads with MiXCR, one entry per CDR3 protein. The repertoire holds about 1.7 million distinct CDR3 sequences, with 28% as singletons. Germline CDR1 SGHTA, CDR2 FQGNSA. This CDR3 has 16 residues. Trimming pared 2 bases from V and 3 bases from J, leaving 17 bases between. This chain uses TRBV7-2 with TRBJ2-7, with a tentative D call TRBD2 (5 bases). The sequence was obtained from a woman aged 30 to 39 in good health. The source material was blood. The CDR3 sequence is CASSLRLEPGFYEQYF. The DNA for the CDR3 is TGTGCCAGCAGCTTAAGGTTGGAGCCGGGATTCTACGAGCAGTACTTC. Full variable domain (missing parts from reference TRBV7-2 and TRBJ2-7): GAGVSQSPSNKVTEKGKDVELRCDPISGHTALYWYRQSLGQGLEFLIYFQGNSAPDKSGLPSDRFSAERTGGSVSTLTIQRTQQEDSAVYLCASSLRLEPGFYEQYFGPGTRLTVT.